The rows below give T cell receptor beta chains drawn from one sample of a study of Graves' ophthalmopathy and Graves' hyperthyroidism. In TCRdb, the multiplex PCR reads were re-called with MiXCR into one record per CDR3 protein. The sample lists over a million distinct CDR3 sequences; about two fifths were seen once. Sequenced sample: peripheral blood or thyroid tissue (not recorded which). All receptors come from an adult man with Graves' hyperthyroidism. Each CDR3 is given with its conserved first and last residue. Fields, in order: CDR3 length, V gene, J gene, clone size, D gene, CDR3 protein. The D gene is left open where the match is weak. The size field is filled for only some rows; it gives once, few, many or a size class.

>13|TRBV10-3|TRBJ2-5|many|TRBD1
CAISDEGAETQYF
>18|TRBV7-2|TRBJ2-6|many|-
CASSFSLPASSGANVLTF
>16|TRBV7-2|TRBJ1-5|many|TRBD1
CASSLQGARGNQPQHF
>17|TRBV15|TRBJ1-3|-|-
CATSRENSPSSGNTIYF
>16|TRBV6-2/TRBV6-3|TRBJ1-2|few|-
CASSYIHGQPNYGYTF
>13|TRBV20-1|TRBJ1-5|many|-
CSATPGSNQPQHF
>13|TRBV2|TRBJ1-1|few|-
CASSLGFATEAFF
>14|TRBV28|TRBJ2-7|few|-
CASSWGGLPYEQYF
>18|TRBV7-2|TRBJ1-2|many|-
CASRLMVHRAGFNYGYTF
>14|TRBV2|TRBJ2-5|few|TRBD1
CASSRTGPQETQYF
>13|TRBV20-1|TRBJ2-7|-|-
CSARDLTGYEQYF
>15|TRBV19|TRBJ2-7|many|TRBD2
CASSPGLAGRYEQYF
>15|TRBV6-5|TRBJ2-2|few|TRBD2
CASSPRTSLAGELFF
>14|TRBV7-9|TRBJ2-5|many|TRBD2
CASSLTSGQETQYF
>15|TRBV2|TRBJ2-5|-|TRBD2
CASSGTSGRAQPQYF